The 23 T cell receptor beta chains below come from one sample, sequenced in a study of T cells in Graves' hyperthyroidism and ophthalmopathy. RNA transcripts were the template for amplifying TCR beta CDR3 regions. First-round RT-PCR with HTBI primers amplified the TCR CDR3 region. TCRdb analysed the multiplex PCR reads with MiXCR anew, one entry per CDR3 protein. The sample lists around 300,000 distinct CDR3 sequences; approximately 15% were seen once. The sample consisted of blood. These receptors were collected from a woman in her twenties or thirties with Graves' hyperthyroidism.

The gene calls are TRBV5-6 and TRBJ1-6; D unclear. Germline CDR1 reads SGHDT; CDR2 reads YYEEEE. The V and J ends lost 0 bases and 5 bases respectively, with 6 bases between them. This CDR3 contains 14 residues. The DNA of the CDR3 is TGTGCCAGCAGCTTGGGGAGGCATAATTCACCCCTCCACTTT. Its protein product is CASSLGRHNSPLHF.

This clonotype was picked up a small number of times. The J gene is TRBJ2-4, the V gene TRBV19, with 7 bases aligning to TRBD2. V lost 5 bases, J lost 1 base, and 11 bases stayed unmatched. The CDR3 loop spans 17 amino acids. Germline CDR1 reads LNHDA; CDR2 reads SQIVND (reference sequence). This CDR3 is CASSATSSGVAKNIQYF. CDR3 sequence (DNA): TGTGCCAGTAGTGCAACCTCTAGCGGAGTGGCCAAAAACATTCAGTACTTC. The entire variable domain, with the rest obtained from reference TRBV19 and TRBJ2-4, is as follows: DGGITQSPKYLFRKEGQNVTLSCEQNLNHDAMYWYRQDPGQGLRLIYYSQIVNDFQKGDIAEGYSVSREKKESFPLTVTSAQKNPTAFYLCASSATSSGVAKNIQYFGAGTRLSVL.

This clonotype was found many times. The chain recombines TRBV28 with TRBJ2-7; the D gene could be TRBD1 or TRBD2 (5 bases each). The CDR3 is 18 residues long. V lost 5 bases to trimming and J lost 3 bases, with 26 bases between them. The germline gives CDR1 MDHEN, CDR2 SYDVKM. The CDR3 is CASSPRIFNSGHYYEQYF. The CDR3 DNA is TGTGCCAGCAGTCCCCGGATATTCAACTCGGGGCATTACTACGAGCAGTACTTC. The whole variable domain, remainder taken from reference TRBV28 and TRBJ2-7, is DVKVTQSSRYLVKRTGEKVFLECVQDMDHENMFWYRQDPGLGLRLIYFSYDVKMKEKGDIPEGYSVSREKKERFSLILESASTNQTSMYLCASSPRIFNSGHYYEQYFGPGTRLTVT.

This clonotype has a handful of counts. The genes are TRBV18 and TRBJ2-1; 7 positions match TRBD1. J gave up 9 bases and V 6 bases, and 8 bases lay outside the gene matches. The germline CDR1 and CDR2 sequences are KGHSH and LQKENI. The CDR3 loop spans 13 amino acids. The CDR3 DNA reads TGTGCCAGCTCCGACAGGGAGAATAGTGAGCAGTTCTTC. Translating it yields CASSDRENSEQFF.

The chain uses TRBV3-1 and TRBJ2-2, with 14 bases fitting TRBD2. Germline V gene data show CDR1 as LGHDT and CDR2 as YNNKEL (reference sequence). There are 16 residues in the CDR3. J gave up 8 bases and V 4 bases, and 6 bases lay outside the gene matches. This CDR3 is CASSPRTSGRSGELFF. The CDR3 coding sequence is TGTGCCAGCAGCCCCCGGACTAGCGGGAGGTCGGGGGAGCTGTTTTTT.

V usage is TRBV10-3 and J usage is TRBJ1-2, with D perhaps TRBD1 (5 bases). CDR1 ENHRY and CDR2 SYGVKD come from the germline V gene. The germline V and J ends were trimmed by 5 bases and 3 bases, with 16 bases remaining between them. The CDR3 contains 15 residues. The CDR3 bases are TGTGCCATCAGTTGGGGGGAAGAGATGGACTATGGCTACACCTTC. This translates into CAISWGEEMDYGYTF.

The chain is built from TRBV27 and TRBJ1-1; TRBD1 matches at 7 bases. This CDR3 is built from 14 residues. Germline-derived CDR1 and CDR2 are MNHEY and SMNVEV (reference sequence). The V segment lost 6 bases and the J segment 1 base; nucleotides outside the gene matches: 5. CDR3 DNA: TGTGCCAGCAGGACAGGGAATTGGAACACTGAAGCTTTCTTT. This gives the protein CASRTGNWNTEAFF.

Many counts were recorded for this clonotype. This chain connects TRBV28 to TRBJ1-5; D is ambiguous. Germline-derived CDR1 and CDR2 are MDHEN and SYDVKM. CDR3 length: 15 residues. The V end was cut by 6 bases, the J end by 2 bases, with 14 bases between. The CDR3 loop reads CASSPPNPGNQPQHF. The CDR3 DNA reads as TGTGCCAGCAGCCCCCCCAACCCCGGCAATCAGCCCCAGCATTTT.

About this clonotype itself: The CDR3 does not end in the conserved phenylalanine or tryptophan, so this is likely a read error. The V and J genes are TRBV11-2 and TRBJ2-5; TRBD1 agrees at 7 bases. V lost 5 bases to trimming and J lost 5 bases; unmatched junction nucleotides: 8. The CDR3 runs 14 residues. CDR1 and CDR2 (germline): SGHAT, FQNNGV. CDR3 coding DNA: TGTGCCAGCAGCCAAGTAGCGACAGGGGAGACCCAGTACCTC. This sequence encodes CASSQVATGETQYL.

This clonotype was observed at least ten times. The CDR3 is CSARDPASYEQYF. The CDR3 nucleotides are TGCAGTGCTAGAGATCCGGCGTCCTACGAGCAGTACTTC. V gene TRBV20-1 combines with J gene TRBJ2-7, with D unresolved. The CDR3 runs 13 residues. The V and J ends lost 0 bases and 1 base respectively, with 7 bases between them. In germline, CDR1 is DFQATT, CDR2 SNEGSKA (reference sequence).

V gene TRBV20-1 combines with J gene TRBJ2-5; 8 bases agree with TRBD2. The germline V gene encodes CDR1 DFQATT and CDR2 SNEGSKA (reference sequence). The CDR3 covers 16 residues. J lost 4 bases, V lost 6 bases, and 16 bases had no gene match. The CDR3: CSASGGALAGRETQYF. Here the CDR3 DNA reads TGCAGTGCCTCGGGGGGGGCACTAGCCGGACGAGAGACCCAGTACTTC.

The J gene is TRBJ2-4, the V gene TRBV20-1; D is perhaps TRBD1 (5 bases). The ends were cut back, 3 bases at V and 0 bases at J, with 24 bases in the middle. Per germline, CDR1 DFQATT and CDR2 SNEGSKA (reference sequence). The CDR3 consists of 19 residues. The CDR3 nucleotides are TGCAGTGCTAGTTCCTCAGGGTGGGCGATCATTTTAGCCAAAAACATTCAGTACTTC. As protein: CSASSSGWAIILAKNIQYF.

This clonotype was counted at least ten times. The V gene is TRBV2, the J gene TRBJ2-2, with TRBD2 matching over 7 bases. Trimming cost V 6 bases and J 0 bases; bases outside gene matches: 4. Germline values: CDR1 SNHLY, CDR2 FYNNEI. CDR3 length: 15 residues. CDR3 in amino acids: CASRRLASNTGELFF. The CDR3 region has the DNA TGTGCCAGCAGAAGACTAGCCTCGAACACCGGGGAGCTGTTTTTT.

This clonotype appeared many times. CDR3: CASGGGNNEQFF. CDR3 DNA: TGTGCCAGCGGCGGGGGTAACAATGAGCAGTTCTTC. V usage is TRBV6-1 and J usage is TRBJ2-1; 7 bases line up with TRBD2. The V segment lost 8 bases and the J segment 5 bases; nucleotides outside the gene matches: 3. The length of the CDR3 is 12 residues. The germline V gene has CDR1 MNHNS and CDR2 SASEGT.

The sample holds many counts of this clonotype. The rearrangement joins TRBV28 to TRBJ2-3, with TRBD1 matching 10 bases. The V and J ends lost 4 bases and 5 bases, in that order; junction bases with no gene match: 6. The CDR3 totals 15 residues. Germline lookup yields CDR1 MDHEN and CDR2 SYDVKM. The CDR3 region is CASSSTGGLGDTQYF. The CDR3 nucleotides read TGTGCCAGCAGTTCGACAGGGGGCCTTGGAGATACGCAGTATTTT.

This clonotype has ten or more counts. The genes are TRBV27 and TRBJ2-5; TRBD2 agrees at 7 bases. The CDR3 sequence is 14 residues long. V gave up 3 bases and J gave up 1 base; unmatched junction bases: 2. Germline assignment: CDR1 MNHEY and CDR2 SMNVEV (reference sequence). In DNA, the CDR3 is TGTGCCAGCAGTTTTGGACTAGGCCAAGAGACCCAGTACTTC. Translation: CASSFGLGQETQYF.

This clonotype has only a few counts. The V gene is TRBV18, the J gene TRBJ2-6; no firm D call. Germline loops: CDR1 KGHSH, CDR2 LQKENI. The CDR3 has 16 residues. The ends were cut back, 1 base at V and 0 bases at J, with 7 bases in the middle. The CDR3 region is CASSPQGNSGANVLTF. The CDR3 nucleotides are TGTGCCAGCTCACCACAGGGCAACTCTGGGGCCAACGTCCTGACTTTC.

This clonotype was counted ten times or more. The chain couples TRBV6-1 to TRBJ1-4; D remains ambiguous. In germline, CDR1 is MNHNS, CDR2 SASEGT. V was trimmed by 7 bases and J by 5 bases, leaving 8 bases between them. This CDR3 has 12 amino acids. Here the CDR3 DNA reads TGTGCCAGCATCCGTGGGAATGAAAAACTGTTTTTT. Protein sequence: CASIRGNEKLFF.

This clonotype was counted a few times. The CDR3 is CASSRRQGSETQYF. CDR3 nucleotide sequence: TGTGCCAGCAGCCGTCGACAGGGATCAGAGACCCAGTACTTC. This chain uses TRBV7-9 with TRBJ2-5; 7 nucleotides match TRBD1. The CDR3 has 14 amino acids. The J segment lost 4 bases and the V segment lost 5 bases, leaving 7 bases of the junction unmatched. Germline CDR1 is SEHNR and CDR2 is FQNEAQ (reference sequence).

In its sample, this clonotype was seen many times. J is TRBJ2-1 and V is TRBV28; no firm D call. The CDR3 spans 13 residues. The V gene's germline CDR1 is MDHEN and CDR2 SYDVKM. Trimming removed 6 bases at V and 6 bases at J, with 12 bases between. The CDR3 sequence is CASSPRRANEQFF. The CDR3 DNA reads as TGTGCCAGCAGCCCTAGGAGAGCCAATGAGCAGTTCTTC.

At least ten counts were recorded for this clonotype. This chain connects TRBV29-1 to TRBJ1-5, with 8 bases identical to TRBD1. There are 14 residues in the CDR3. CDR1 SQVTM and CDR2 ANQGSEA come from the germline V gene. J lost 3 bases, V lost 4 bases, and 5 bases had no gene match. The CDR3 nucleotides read TGCAGCGTTGCGGCCCAGGGGGCCAATCAGCCCCAGCATTTT. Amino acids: CSVAAQGANQPQHF.

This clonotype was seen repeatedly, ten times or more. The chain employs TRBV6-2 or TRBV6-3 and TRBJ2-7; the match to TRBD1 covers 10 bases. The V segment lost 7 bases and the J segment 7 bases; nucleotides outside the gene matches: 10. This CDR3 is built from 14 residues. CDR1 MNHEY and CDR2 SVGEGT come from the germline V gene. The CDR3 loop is CASTETGQGPEQYF. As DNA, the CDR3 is TGTGCCAGCACCGAAACGGGACAGGGGCCAGAGCAGTACTTC.

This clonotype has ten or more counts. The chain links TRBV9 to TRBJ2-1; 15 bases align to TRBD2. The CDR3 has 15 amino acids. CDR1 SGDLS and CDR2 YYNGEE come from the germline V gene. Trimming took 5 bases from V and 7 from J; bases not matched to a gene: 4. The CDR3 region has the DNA TGTGCCAGCAGTAAAGGACTAGCGGGAGGGAATGAGCAGTTCTTC. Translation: CASSKGLAGGNEQFF.